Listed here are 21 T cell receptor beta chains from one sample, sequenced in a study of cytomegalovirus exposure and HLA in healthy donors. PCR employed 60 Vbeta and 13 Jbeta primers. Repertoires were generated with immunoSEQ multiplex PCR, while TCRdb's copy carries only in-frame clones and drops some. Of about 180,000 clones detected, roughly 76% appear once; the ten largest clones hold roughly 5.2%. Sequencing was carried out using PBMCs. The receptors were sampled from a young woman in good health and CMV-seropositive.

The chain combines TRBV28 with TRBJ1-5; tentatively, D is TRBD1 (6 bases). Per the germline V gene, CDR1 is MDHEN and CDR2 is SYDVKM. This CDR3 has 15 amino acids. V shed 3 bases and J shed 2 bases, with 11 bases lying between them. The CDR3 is CASSFEGDGNQPQHF. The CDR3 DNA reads TGTGCCAGCAGTTTTGAGGGGGATGGCAATCAGCCCCAGCATTTT.

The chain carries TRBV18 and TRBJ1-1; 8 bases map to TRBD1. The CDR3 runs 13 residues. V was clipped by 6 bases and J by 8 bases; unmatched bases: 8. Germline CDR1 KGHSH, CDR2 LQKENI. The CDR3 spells CASSIYRGEEAFF. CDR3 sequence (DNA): TGTGCCAGCTCCATTTACAGGGGGGAGGAAGCTTTCTTT.

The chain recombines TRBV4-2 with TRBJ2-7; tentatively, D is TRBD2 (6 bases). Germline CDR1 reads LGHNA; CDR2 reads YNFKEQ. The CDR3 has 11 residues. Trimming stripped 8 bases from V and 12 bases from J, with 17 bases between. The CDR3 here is CASGTDPKLYF. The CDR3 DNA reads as TGTGCCAGCGGGACTGACCCCAAACTGTACTTC.

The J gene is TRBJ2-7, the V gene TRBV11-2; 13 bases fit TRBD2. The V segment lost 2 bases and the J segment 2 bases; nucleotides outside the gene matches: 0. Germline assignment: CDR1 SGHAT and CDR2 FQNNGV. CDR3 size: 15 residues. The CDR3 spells CASSLTSGGAYEQYF. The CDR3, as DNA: TGTGCCAGCAGCTTAACTAGCGGGGGGGCCTACGAGCAGTACTTC.

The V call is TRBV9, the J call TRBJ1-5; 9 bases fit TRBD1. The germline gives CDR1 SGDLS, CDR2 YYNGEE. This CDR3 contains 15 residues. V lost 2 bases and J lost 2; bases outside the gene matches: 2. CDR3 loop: CASSVGQGGNQPQHF. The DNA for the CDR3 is TGTGCCAGCAGCGTGGGACAGGGTGGCAATCAGCCCCAGCATTTT. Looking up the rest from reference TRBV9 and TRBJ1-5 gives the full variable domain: DSGVTQTPKHLITATGQRVTLRCSPRSGDLSVYWYQQSLDQGLQFLIQYYNGEERAKGNILERFSAQQFPDLHSELNLSSLELGDSALYFCASSVGQGGNQPQHFGDGTRLSIL.

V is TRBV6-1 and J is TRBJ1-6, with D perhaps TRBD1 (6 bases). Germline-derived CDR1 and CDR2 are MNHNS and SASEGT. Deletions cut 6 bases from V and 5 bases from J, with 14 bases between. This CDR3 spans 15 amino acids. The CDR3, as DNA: TGTGCCAGCAGGTCCGGGACACACGATAATTCACCCCTCCACTTT. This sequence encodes CASRSGTHDNSPLHF.

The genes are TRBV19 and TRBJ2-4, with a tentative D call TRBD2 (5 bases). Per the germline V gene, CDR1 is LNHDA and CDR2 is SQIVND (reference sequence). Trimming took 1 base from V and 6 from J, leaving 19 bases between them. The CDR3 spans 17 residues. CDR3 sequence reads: CASSIVLREGWLNIQYF. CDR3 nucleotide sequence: TGTGCCAGTAGTATAGTTCTGAGGGAAGGGTGGCTAAACATTCAGTACTTC.

CDR3: CASSSYRGTGNTIYF. The CDR3 DNA reads TGTGCCAGCAGCTCGTACAGGGGTACTGGAAACACCATATATTTT. The chain carries TRBV7-2 and TRBJ1-3, with 7 nucleotides matching TRBD1. Germline CDR1 is SGHTA and CDR2 is FQGNSA. This CDR3 contains 15 residues. Unmatched junction bases numbered 5, after V lost 4 bases and J lost 2 bases.

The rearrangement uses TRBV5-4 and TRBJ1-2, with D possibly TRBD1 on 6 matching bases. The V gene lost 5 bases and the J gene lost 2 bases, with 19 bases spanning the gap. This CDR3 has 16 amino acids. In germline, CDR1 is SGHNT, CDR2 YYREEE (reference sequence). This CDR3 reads CASRMARGLGNYGYTF. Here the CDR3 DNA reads TGTGCCAGCAGAATGGCCAGGGGCTTGGGGAACTATGGCTACACCTTC.

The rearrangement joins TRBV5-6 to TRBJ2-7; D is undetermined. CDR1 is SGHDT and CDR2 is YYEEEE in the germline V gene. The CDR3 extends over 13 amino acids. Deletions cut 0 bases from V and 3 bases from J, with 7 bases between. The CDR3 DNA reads TGTGCCAGCAGCTTGGGTCAGATCTACGAGCAGTACTTC. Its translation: CASSLGQIYEQYF.

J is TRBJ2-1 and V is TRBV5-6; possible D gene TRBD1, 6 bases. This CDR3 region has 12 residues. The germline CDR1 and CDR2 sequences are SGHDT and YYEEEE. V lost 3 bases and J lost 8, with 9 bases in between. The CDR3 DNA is TGTGCCAGCAGCTCCCAGGGGCATGAGCAGTTCTTC. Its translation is CASSSQGHEQFF.

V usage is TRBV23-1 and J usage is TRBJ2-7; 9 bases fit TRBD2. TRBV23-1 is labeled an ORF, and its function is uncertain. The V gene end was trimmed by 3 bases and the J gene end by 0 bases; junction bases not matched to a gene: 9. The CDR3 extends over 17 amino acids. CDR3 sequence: CASSHVRLAGSSYEQYF. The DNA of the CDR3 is TGCGCCAGCAGTCATGTCCGTCTAGCGGGGAGCTCCTACGAGCAGTACTTC.

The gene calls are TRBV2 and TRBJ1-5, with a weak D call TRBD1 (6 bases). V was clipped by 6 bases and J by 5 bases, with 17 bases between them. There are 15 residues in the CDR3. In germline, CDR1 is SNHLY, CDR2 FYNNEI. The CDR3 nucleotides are TGTGCCAGCAGAGCTCAGACAGGCGGAGATCAGCCCCAGCATTTT. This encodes CASRAQTGGDQPQHF.

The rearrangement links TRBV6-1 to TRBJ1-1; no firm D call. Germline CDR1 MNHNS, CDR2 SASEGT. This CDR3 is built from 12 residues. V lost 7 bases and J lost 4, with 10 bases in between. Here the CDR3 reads CASTEVFTEAFF. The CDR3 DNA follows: TGTGCCAGCACGGAGGTATTCACTGAAGCTTTCTTT.

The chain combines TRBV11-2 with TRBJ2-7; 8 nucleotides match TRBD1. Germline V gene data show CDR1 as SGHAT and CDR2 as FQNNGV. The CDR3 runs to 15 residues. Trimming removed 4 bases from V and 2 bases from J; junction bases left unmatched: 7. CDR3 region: CASSSPWTGTYEQYF. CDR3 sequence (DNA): TGTGCCAGCAGCTCTCCCTGGACAGGGACCTACGAGCAGTACTTC.

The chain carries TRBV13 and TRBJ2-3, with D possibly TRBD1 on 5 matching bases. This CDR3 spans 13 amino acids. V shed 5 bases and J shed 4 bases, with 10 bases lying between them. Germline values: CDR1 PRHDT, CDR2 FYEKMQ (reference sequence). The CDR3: CASSELRADTQYF. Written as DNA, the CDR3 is TGTGCCAGCAGCGAGCTCAGGGCAGATACGCAGTATTTT.

CDR3 residues: CASSRQEANLEQFF. CDR3 DNA sequence: TGCGCCAGCAGCCGTCAAGAGGCCAACCTTGAGCAGTTCTTC. The rearrangement links TRBV4-1 to TRBJ2-1; D call uncertain. This CDR3 has 14 residues. Germline-derived CDR1 and CDR2 are MGHRA and YSYEKL. V gave up 4 bases and J gave up 9 bases, with 16 bases separating them.

CDR3: CASSQGEGANYGYTF. CDR3 coding DNA: TGTGCCAGCAGCCAAGGAGAGGGGGCGAACTATGGCTACACCTTC. V gene TRBV4-2 combines with J gene TRBJ1-2; 7 nucleotides align to TRBD1. The CDR3 runs to 15 residues. V lost 1 base to trimming and J lost 2 bases; unmatched junction nucleotides: 4. Germline-derived CDR1 and CDR2 are LGHNA and YNFKEQ.

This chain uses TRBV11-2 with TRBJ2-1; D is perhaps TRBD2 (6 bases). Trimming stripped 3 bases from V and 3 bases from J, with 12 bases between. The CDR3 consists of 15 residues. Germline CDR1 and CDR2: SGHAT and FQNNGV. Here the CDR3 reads CASSLLSGSYNEQFF. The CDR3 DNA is TGTGCCAGCAGCTTGTTATCCGGGAGCTACAATGAGCAGTTCTTC.

The CDR3 reads CAWSAQGIGELFF. The CDR3 DNA is TGTGCCTGGAGTGCACAGGGGATCGGGGAGCTGTTTTTT. V gene TRBV30 combines with J gene TRBJ2-2; TRBD1 aligns across 7 bases. The CDR3 is made up of 13 amino acids. The junction had 3 bases not matched to a gene; V was cut back by 1 base and J by 7 bases. Germline V lookup: CDR1 GTSNPN, CDR2 SVGIG (reference sequence).

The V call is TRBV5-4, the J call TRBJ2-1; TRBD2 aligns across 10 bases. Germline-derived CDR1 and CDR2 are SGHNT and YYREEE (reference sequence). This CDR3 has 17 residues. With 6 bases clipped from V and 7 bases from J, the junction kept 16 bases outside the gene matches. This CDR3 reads CASTRRSGGGRRNEQFF. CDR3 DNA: TGTGCCAGCACTAGGCGGAGCGGGGGGGGTCGCCGAAATGAGCAGTTCTTC.